This entry concerns a single T cell receptor beta chain. Its cognate antigen is unknown. This sample was included in a study of T-cell reconstitution after alpha-beta-depleted transplantation in children. Unique molecular identifiers were built into the TCRbeta library. TCRdb called the PCR reads again in MiXCR, with one record for every CDR3 protein. The table lists 95,000 to 150,000 distinct CDR3 sequences, around 23% of them singletons. Whole-study results and caveats: Expanded graft clones numbering several hundred reportedly gave rise to alpha-beta T cells about two months after transplant.

The TCR comes from a male patient aged 2 to 9 who had a stem cell transplant for chronic granulomatous disease, so the T cells may come from the graft donor. The starting material was PBMCs, mostly from graft donor cells, obtained 180 days after TCRalphabeta/CD19-depleted stem cell transplant.

The CDR3 bases are TGTGCCAGCAGCGTCCGGGTCGACTACGAGCAGTACTTC. It specifies CASSVRVDYEQYF. J is TRBJ2-7 and V is TRBV7-6; unclear D gene. The germline V gene encodes CDR1 SGHVS and CDR2 FNYEAQ. Trimming removed 5 bases from V and 3 bases from J, with 11 bases in between. The CDR3 extends over 13 amino acids.